These 25 T cell receptor beta chains originate from one sample sequenced in a study of molecular identifiers for immune sequencing clone quantification. TCRdb fed the PCR reads into MiXCR, producing one record per CDR3 protein. Of 35,000 or so distinct CDR3 sequences detected, over 15% appear once; the ten largest clones hold approximately 1%. Sequenced: naive CD8+ T cells from blood, with Jurkat cell RNA spiked in. The sample's subset: FACS-sorted CD8+CD4-CCR7+CD45RA+ naive T cells. The receptors derive from a human donor in good health. Some libraries in this study had Jurkat cell RNA spiked in.

This clonotype appeared many times. The gene calls are TRBV5-1 and TRBJ2-1, with 7 bases identical to TRBD2. Per germline, CDR1 SGHRS and CDR2 YFSETQ. The CDR3 has 17 amino acids. V trimming: 0 bases; J trimming: 0 bases; junction bases outside the gene matches: 6. In nucleotides, the CDR3 is TGCGCCAGCAGCTTGGGGGCTAGCGGTAGCTCCTACAATGAGCAGTTCTTC. This sequence encodes CASSLGASGSSYNEQFF.

This clonotype was counted a few times. The V and J genes are TRBV16 and TRBJ2-1; D not certain. Germline V CDR1 and CDR2: KGHSY, FQNENV. The germline V and J ends were trimmed by 6 bases and 6 bases, with 9 bases remaining between them. The CDR3 extends over 12 amino acids. CDR3 DNA: TGTGCCAGCAGTCAGTCCCTCAATGAGCAGTTCTTC. This sequence encodes CASSQSLNEQFF.

In this sample, this clonotype turned up many times. The rearrangement uses TRBV29-1 and TRBJ2-7; D may match TRBD1 or TRBD2 (5 bases each). Trimming took 4 bases from V and 2 from J, leaving 12 bases between them. Germline V gives CDR1 SQVTM, CDR2 ANQGSEA. This CDR3 is built from 13 residues. CDR3 in amino acids: CSVVSGDAYEQYF. The CDR3 region has the DNA TGCAGCGTTGTATCCGGGGACGCCTACGAGCAGTACTTC.

At least ten counts were recorded for this clonotype. The chain links TRBV20-1 to TRBJ2-3; 13 bases line up with TRBD2. Germline assignment: CDR1 DFQATT and CDR2 SNEGSKA (reference sequence). There are 16 residues in the CDR3. V shed 5 bases, J shed 4 bases, and the junction held 9 bases outside the gene matches. The CDR3 DNA reads TGCAGTGCTCAAGATAGGACTAGCGGGAGTGCAGATACGCAGTATTTT. It codes for CSAQDRTSGSADTQYF.

About this clonotype itself: A read error may explain this, as a much larger clone is one base away. The rearrangement links TRBV7-9 to TRBJ2-3; the match to TRBD1 covers 9 bases. Germline V gene sequence: CDR1 SEHNR, CDR2 FQNEAQ (reference sequence). The CDR3 totals 15 residues. This chain's CDR3 is CAGSSTGGPTDTQYF. The CDR3 DNA is TGTGCCGGCAGCTCAACAGGGGGCCCGACAGATACGCAGTATTTT.

This clonotype was counted a few times. V usage is TRBV29-1 and J usage is TRBJ2-7; 10 nucleotides agree with TRBD1. From germline, CDR1 is SQVTM and CDR2 ANQGSEA. The CDR3 runs to 13 residues. The J segment lost 4 bases and the V segment lost 1 base, leaving 1 base of the junction unmatched. This CDR3 reads CSVEGTGGYEQYF. DNA of the CDR3: TGCAGCGTTGAAGGGACAGGGGGGTACGAGCAGTACTTC.

This clonotype appeared many times. The V gene is TRBV27, the J gene TRBJ2-7; TRBD1 agrees at 11 bases. The CDR3 consists of 16 residues. Germline V CDR1 and CDR2: MNHEY, SMNVEV (reference sequence). V shed 5 bases, J shed 4 bases, and the junction held 10 bases outside the gene matches. CDR3 residues: CASSGTGTGGGYEQYF. The CDR3 bases are TGTGCCAGCAGTGGGACCGGGACAGGGGGAGGGTACGAGCAGTACTTC.

About this clonotype itself: A read error is possible here, since a much larger clone lies one base away. V and J are TRBV12-3 or TRBV12-4 and TRBJ1-2; D unresolved. The CDR3 consists of 13 residues. V was cut by 6 bases and J by 4 bases, with 12 bases left in between. The CDR3 sequence is CASRGTEAYGYTF. The CDR3 bases are TGTGCCAGCAGGGGAACCGAGGCCTATGGCTACACCTTC.

This clonotype appeared a few times. The chain couples TRBV4-3 to TRBJ2-7; no definite D call. The germline CDR1 and CDR2 sequences are LGHNA and YSLEER. Trimming stripped 4 bases from V and 6 bases from J, with 13 bases between. The CDR3 is made up of 13 amino acids. In DNA form, the CDR3 reads TGCGCCAGCAGCCCCCTGTTGGGGATCGAGCAGTACTTC. This gives the protein CASSPLLGIEQYF.

This clonotype was counted at least ten times. This chain links TRBV20-1 with TRBJ1-5; 11 nucleotides match TRBD1. Per germline, CDR1 DFQATT and CDR2 SNEGSKA (reference sequence). This CDR3 region has 14 residues. Trimming took 4 bases from V and 4 from J; bases not matched to a gene: 3. CDR3 sequence (DNA): TGCAGTGCTACCGGACAGGGGGCAAATCAGCCCCAGCATTTT. This codes for CSATGQGANQPQHF.

Note on this clonotype: Just one base apart from a much larger clone, this may be a read error. This chain joins TRBV19 and TRBJ2-2; tentatively, D is TRBD1 (6 bases). Germline V lookup: CDR1 LNHDA, CDR2 SQIVND (reference sequence). The CDR3 is 11 residues long. V dropped 9 bases and J dropped 6 bases, with 8 bases sitting between them. DNA for the CDR3: TGTGCCAGCGAGGGGGCCGGGGAGCTGTTTTTT. Amino acid sequence: CASEGAGELFF.

The chain joins TRBV20-1 to TRBJ2-1, with TRBD2 identical over 7 bases. Germline-derived CDR1 and CDR2 are DFQATT and SNEGSKA (reference sequence). The CDR3 contains 16 residues. After removal of 0 bases from V and 4 bases from J, the junction contained 9 bases not matched to a gene. The CDR3 protein is CSARDVGRGVYNEQFF. The CDR3 nucleotides read TGCAGTGCTAGAGATGTGGGACGGGGGGTGTACAATGAGCAGTTCTTC.

Within the sample, this clonotype is medium-sized. The chain joins TRBV7-9 to TRBJ2-7, with D possibly TRBD1 on 6 matching bases. The length of the CDR3 is 14 residues. The germline V and J ends were trimmed by 5 bases and 0 bases, with 11 bases remaining between them. Germline CDR1 is SEHNR and CDR2 is FQNEAQ (reference sequence). The CDR3 DNA reads as TGTGCCAGCAGCCCGCAGGACAGCTCCTACGAGCAGTACTTC. Amino acid sequence: CASSPQDSSYEQYF.

The chain combines TRBV19 with TRBJ2-1; 9 bases align to TRBD2. The CDR3 contains 16 residues. From germline, CDR1 is LNHDA and CDR2 SQIVND (reference sequence). Trimming removed 5 bases from V and 4 bases from J; junction bases left unmatched: 9. CDR3 sequence: CASSVVAGGAYNEQFF. Written as DNA, the CDR3 is TGTGCCAGTAGTGTAGTGGCGGGAGGGGCTTACAATGAGCAGTTCTTC.

This clonotype was found a few times. The V call is TRBV27, the J call TRBJ1-5; 8 bases match TRBD1. From germline, CDR1 is MNHEY and CDR2 SMNVEV (reference sequence). The CDR3 extends over 18 amino acids. V shed 1 base, J shed 0 bases, and the junction held 8 bases outside the gene matches. The CDR3 spells CASSLWAGGDSSNQPQHF. In DNA, the CDR3 is TGTGCCAGCAGTTTATGGGCAGGGGGCGACTCTAGCAATCAGCCCCAGCATTTT.

This clonotype was observed many times. The rearrangement links TRBV4-2 to TRBJ2-1; 12 bases agree with TRBD2. The CDR3 sequence is 19 residues long. Trimming cost V 8 bases and J 8 bases; bases outside gene matches: 22. Germline V lookup: CDR1 LGHNA, CDR2 YNFKEQ. CDR3: CASQPSSSSGRARSDEQFF. DNA of the CDR3: TGTGCCAGCCAGCCAAGTAGTTCTAGCGGGAGGGCTAGGTCGGATGAGCAGTTCTTC.

This clonotype was detected many times. This chain joins TRBV19 and TRBJ1-1; D gene unclear. The CDR3 has 13 amino acids. The germline V gene has CDR1 LNHDA and CDR2 SQIVND (reference sequence). The V end was cut by 7 bases, the J end by 4 bases, with 13 bases between. This CDR3 reads CASTPAVGTEAFF. CDR3 nucleotides: TGTGCCAGTACTCCGGCGGTGGGCACTGAAGCTTTCTTT.

This clonotype came up many times. The rearrangement links TRBV9 to TRBJ2-3, with TRBD2 matching 7 bases. The CDR3 covers 16 residues. V dropped 0 bases and J dropped 2; count of bases not matched to a gene: 6. Germline CDR1 SGDLS, CDR2 YYNGEE. For the CDR3, the DNA is TGTGCCAGCAGCGTAGGTCTAGCGGAAATCACAGATACGCAGTATTTT. Its protein is CASSVGLAEITDTQYF.

This clonotype was counted between two and nine times. With a much larger clone just one base away, this may be a read error. The CDR3 does not end in the conserved phenylalanine or tryptophan, so this is likely a read error. V usage is TRBV2 and J usage is TRBJ2-7, with D possibly being TRBD1 (5 bases). V lost 7 bases and J 3 bases, leaving 10 bases between the germline ends. In germline, CDR1 is SNHLY, CDR2 FYNNEI. CDR3 length: 12 residues. The CDR3 DNA follows: TGTGCCAGCATCGGACACCTCTACGAGCAGTACCTC. It translates to CASIGHLYEQYL.

This clonotype was counted at least ten times. The chain uses TRBV28 and TRBJ2-7; possibly TRBD1 or TRBD2 for D (5 bases each). The CDR3 is 15 residues long. V was pared by 6 bases and J by 0 bases, with 15 bases between. Germline V gene sequence: CDR1 MDHEN, CDR2 SYDVKM. The CDR3 here is CASSQDKGSSYEQYF. CDR3 DNA: TGTGCCAGCAGCCAGGATAAGGGGAGCTCCTACGAGCAGTACTTC. Looking up the rest from reference TRBV28 and TRBJ2-7 gives the full variable domain: DVKVTQSSRYLVKRTGEKVFLECVQDMDHENMFWYRQDPGLGLRLIYFSYDVKMKEKGDIPEGYSVSREKKERFSLILESASTNQTSMYLCASSQDKGSSYEQYFGPGTRLTVT.

This clonotype was recorded many times. V usage is TRBV11-2 and J usage is TRBJ2-3; 10 nucleotides line up with TRBD2. The germline CDR1 and CDR2 sequences are SGHAT and FQNNGV. CDR3 size: 18 residues. With V trimmed by 1 base and J by 2 bases, 9 bases remained unmatched. The chain's CDR3 is CASSLVLASGGPTDTQYF. The CDR3 coding sequence is TGTGCCAGCAGCTTAGTTCTGGCTAGCGGGGGTCCCACAGATACGCAGTATTTT.

Points on this clonotype: At one end the junction does not follow the germline gene, possibly because of a read error. V usage is TRBV19 and J usage is TRBJ1-1; D gene ambiguous. Germline V CDR1 and CDR2: LNHDA, SQIVND (reference sequence). This CDR3 comprises 13 residues. CDR3 sequence: CASSIVGNTEVFF. The CDR3 nucleotides read TGTGCCAGTAGTATAGTAGGGAACACTGAAGTTTTCTTT.

This clonotype was seen once. The chain uses TRBV27 and TRBJ2-1; D is unresolved. The CDR3 is 14 amino acids. From germline, CDR1 is MNHEY and CDR2 SMNVEV (reference sequence). The V end lost 4 bases, the J end lost 5 bases, and 12 bases lay between the germline ends. This CDR3 reads CASSSQSYNNEQFF. In DNA, the CDR3 is TGTGCCAGCAGTTCCCAATCCTATAACAATGAGCAGTTCTTC.

This clonotype was picked up one time. Possible read error: a much larger clone is one base away. The chain employs TRBV7-6 and TRBJ1-1, with D maybe TRBD1 (5 bases). Per germline, CDR1 SGHVS and CDR2 FNYEAQ. The CDR3 has 15 residues. The CDR3 protein is CACSLGAEVRTEAFF. CDR3 coding DNA: TGTGCCTGCAGCTTAGGGGCGGAGGTACGGACTGAAGCTTTCTTT.

This clonotype was counted at least ten times. DNA for the CDR3: TGTGCCAGCAGCCTCCAGGGGGCTAGCGGTACCTACGAGCAGTACTTC. Translating gives CASSLQGASGTYEQYF. The chain employs TRBV7-9 and TRBJ2-7; D is possibly TRBD1 (8 bases). CDR3 size: 16 residues. Germline-derived CDR1 and CDR2 are SEHNR and FQNEAQ (reference sequence). V lost 5 bases and J 2 bases, leaving 19 bases between the germline ends.